Presented here are 18 T cell receptor beta chains from one specimen sequenced in a study of CD8+CD57+ T cells in acquired aplastic anemia. CD8+CD57+ cell expansion, shown by flow cytometry, had occurred in the patients selected for sequencing. CDR3 and TCR beta VDJ profiling relied on a genomic DNA template. Each CDR3 protein is one row after TCRdb ran MiXCR on the reads. The sample has roughly 120,000 distinct CDR3 sequences, about 50% seen once. What was sequenced was sorted CD4+, CD8+, or CD8+CD57+ T cells (not recorded which) from PBMCs. These receptors came from a human donor with aplastic anemia.

The CDR3 loop is CAISEPDRYSYEQYF. The CDR3 DNA reads TGTGCCATCAGTGAGCCGGACAGGTACTCCTACGAGCAGTACTTC. V usage is TRBV10-3 and J usage is TRBJ2-7, with 7 positions matching TRBD1. Germline loops: CDR1 ENHRY, CDR2 SYGVKD. CDR3 length equals 15 residues. V dropped 2 bases and J dropped 0; count of bases not matched to a gene: 4.

CDR3: CAISGSGGNGDTQYF. The DNA of the CDR3 is TGTGCCATCAGTGGGTCAGGCGGGAACGGGGATACGCAGTATTTT. The chain joins TRBV10-3 to TRBJ2-3; TRBD2 might be the D (6 bases). V was shortened by 4 bases and J by 6 bases, with 17 bases between the two germline ends. Germline V gene lookup returns CDR1 ENHRY and CDR2 SYGVKD. This CDR3 has 15 residues.

CDR3 nucleotides: TGTGCCAGCAGGGCCGGACTAGCGGGGGACAATGAGCAGTTCTTC. Translated, it gives CASRAGLAGDNEQFF. The rearrangement links TRBV4-2 to TRBJ2-1, with 13 bases that match TRBD2. J gave up 5 bases and V 6 bases, and 4 bases lay outside the gene matches. CDR3 length equals 15 residues. Germline assignment: CDR1 LGHNA and CDR2 YNFKEQ.

The chain joins TRBV19 to TRBJ2-7; TRBD1 aligns across 8 bases. The CDR3 consists of 15 residues. Germline lookup yields CDR1 LNHDA and CDR2 SQIVND (reference sequence). The junction had 8 bases not matched to a gene; V was cut back by 3 bases and J by 4 bases. This CDR3 is CASSIPAGGLYEQYF. CDR3 in DNA: TGTGCCAGTAGTATTCCGGCAGGGGGCTTGTACGAGCAGTACTTC.

There are many counts of this clonotype. V gene TRBV4-1 combines with J gene TRBJ2-1; no reliable D call. The germline CDR1 and CDR2 sequences are MGHRA and YSYEKL. V dropped 1 base and J dropped 0 bases, with 10 bases sitting between them. This CDR3 has 16 residues. The CDR3 protein is CASSQAGGVSYNEQFF. CDR3 sequence (DNA): TGCGCCAGCAGCCAAGCAGGCGGAGTCTCCTACAATGAGCAGTTCTTC.

The rearrangement links TRBV7-8 to TRBJ2-5; D is undetermined. The CDR3 spans 11 residues. The germline V gene encodes CDR1 SGHVS and CDR2 FQNEAQ. V was shortened by 8 bases and J by 4 bases, with 8 bases between the two germline ends. The CDR3 region is CASASRETQYF. CDR3 in DNA: TGTGCCAGCGCGAGCCGAGAGACCCAGTACTTC.

In this sample, this clonotype turned up many times. The CDR3 DNA sequence: TGTGCCAGCAGCTTAGTCCGTTCAGCCTCAGATACGCAGTATTTT. This gives the protein CASSLVRSASDTQYF. V usage is TRBV7-9 and J usage is TRBJ2-3; D is ambiguous. CDR1 and CDR2 from the germline V gene are SEHNR and FQNEAQ (reference sequence). The CDR3 runs 15 residues. The ends were cut back, 1 base at V and 4 bases at J, with 12 bases in the middle.

This clonotype has more than one count but fewer than ten. The chain has TRBV20-1 and TRBJ2-5; D is perhaps TRBD1 or TRBD2 (6 bases each). CDR3 length equals 15 residues. V shed 1 base and J shed 1 base, with 13 bases lying between them. Germline V gene lookup returns CDR1 DFQATT and CDR2 SNEGSKA (reference sequence). CDR3 sequence reads: CSARGGGQSQETQYF. The CDR3 DNA reads as TGCAGTGCTAGAGGTGGGGGGCAATCCCAAGAGACCCAGTACTTC.

The chain joins TRBV20-1 to TRBJ2-5; D is possibly TRBD2 (5 bases). V was pared by 1 base and J by 4 bases, with 7 bases between. Germline V gene sequence: CDR1 DFQATT, CDR2 SNEGSKA (reference sequence). This CDR3 has 12 amino acids. CDR3 DNA sequence: TGCAGTGCTAGAGCGGGATCAGAGACCCAGTACTTC. Protein product: CSARAGSETQYF.

Regarding this clonotype: One junction end does not reproduce the germline sequence, and a read error may be involved. The chain employs TRBV24-1 and TRBJ1-1; TRBD1 agrees at 9 bases. The CDR3 covers 17 residues. The germline V gene has CDR1 KGHDR and CDR2 SFDVKD. Here the CDR3 DNA reads TGTACCACCAGTGATTTCGAGGAAGGGACAGGGAAAATTTCAGCTTTCTTT. Its protein product is CTTSDFEEGTGKISAFF.

The chain links TRBV9 to TRBJ2-3; D is perhaps TRBD1 (6 bases). With 0 bases removed from V and 0 bases from J, the gap between germline ends came to 11 bases. The V gene's germline CDR1 is SGDLS and CDR2 YYNGEE. This CDR3 has 16 amino acids. The CDR3 loop is CASSVGVGASTDTQYF. The CDR3 nucleotides are TGTGCCAGCAGCGTAGGAGTGGGGGCCAGCACAGATACGCAGTATTTT. Complete variable domain (other parts from reference TRBV9 and TRBJ2-3): DSGVTQTPKHLITATGQRVTLRCSPRSGDLSVYWYQQSLDQGLQFLIQYYNGEERAKGNILERFSAQQFPDLHSELNLSSLELGDSALYFCASSVGVGASTDTQYFGPGTRLTVL.

The chain has TRBV24-1 and TRBJ1-5; 8 bases map to TRBD1. The germline CDR1 and CDR2 sequences are KGHDR and SFDVKD. The V segment lost 6 bases and the J segment 1 base; nucleotides outside the gene matches: 7. This CDR3 has 16 residues. The CDR3 region is CATSTQDRVSNQPQHF. The CDR3, as DNA: TGTGCCACCAGTACCCAGGACAGGGTGAGCAATCAGCCCCAGCATTTT.

The V call is TRBV10-3, the J call TRBJ2-1, with TRBD2 matching 12 bases. The germline CDR1 and CDR2 sequences are ENHRY and SYGVKD. Germline trimming cut 4 bases from V and 8 bases from J; bases unmatched to any gene: 6. The CDR3 is made up of 15 amino acids. The CDR3 sequence: CAISGATSGSYEQFF. Here the CDR3 DNA reads TGTGCCATCAGTGGCGCGACTAGCGGGAGCTATGAGCAGTTCTTC.

The chain carries TRBV29-1 and TRBJ2-2, with a weak D call TRBD1 (5 bases). Germline V gene data show CDR1 as SQVTM and CDR2 as ANQGSEA. The CDR3 sequence is 13 residues long. V shed 6 bases and J shed 4 bases, with 12 bases lying between them. The CDR3 sequence: CSVDIGSTGELFF. CDR3 nucleotide sequence: TGCAGCGTGGACATAGGATCCACCGGGGAGCTGTTTTTT.

This clonotype has a count of ten or more. The rearrangement uses TRBV2 and TRBJ2-7; TRBD1 agrees at 9 bases. The CDR3 has 14 residues. With 9 bases clipped from V and 7 bases from J, the junction kept 13 bases outside the gene matches. The germline V gene has CDR1 SNHLY and CDR2 FYNNEI. DNA of the CDR3: TGTGCCAGGAGCCGGACAGGGGATTTCCATGAGCAGTACTTC. Protein sequence: CARSRTGDFHEQYF.

In this sample, this clonotype turned up once. The V call is TRBV11-2, the J call TRBJ2-7; 7 bases are shared with TRBD1. V lost 3 bases and J lost 3; bases outside the gene matches: 5. In germline, CDR1 is SGHAT, CDR2 FQNNGV. The CDR3 contains 14 residues. The chain's CDR3 is CASSLQGQVYEQYF. The CDR3 DNA sequence: TGTGCCAGCAGCTTGCAAGGACAGGTCTACGAGCAGTACTTC. Based on the CDR3 plus reference TRBV11-2 and TRBJ2-7, the full variable domain is EAGVAQSPRYKIIEKRQSVAFWCNPISGHATLYWYQQILGQGPKLLIQFQNNGVVDDSQLPKDRFSAERLKGVDSTLKIQPAKLEDSAVYLCASSLQGQVYEQYFGPGTRLTVT.

For the CDR3, the DNA is TGTGCCAGCAGCCAAGATCTAGGGGCGGTAGGTTCACCCCTCCACTTT. It translates to CASSQDLGAVGSPLHF. V gene TRBV3-1 combines with J gene TRBJ1-6, with TRBD1 as a possible D gene (5 bases). The ends were cut back, 0 bases at V and 9 bases at J, with 15 bases in the middle. CDR1 and CDR2 from the germline V gene are LGHDT and YNNKEL (reference sequence). The CDR3 is 16 amino acids.

The chain links TRBV29-1 to TRBJ1-2; 8 bases are shared with TRBD1. The CDR3 sequence is 12 residues long. Per the germline V gene, CDR1 is SQVTM and CDR2 is ANQGSEA. V shed 6 bases, J shed 7 bases, and the junction held 7 bases outside the gene matches. The CDR3 reads CSVRTGTAGYTF. CDR3 sequence (DNA): TGCAGCGTGAGGACAGGGACCGCTGGCTACACCTTC.